This TCR beta chain was documented in a study of blood T cell repertoires in COVID-19. Looked up from germline, CDR1 is LNHDA and CDR2 is SQIVND (reference sequence). Between the trimmed V and J ends, which lost 3 bases and 7 bases, there was a span of 12 bases. The CDR3 totals 14 residues. All enrollees were about 18 to 100 years old and from approximately 25 US areas. Each participant's cohort was designated according to participant-reported clinical history. The study recruited exposed participants who had met a COVID-19 case within 2 weeks before entry. Method: immunoSEQ multiplex PCR; TCRdb's copy keeps in-frame clones and lacks some. The sample includes roughly 280,000 clones, more than 85% of them seen just once.

This clonotype was sampled from a man aged 40-49 years who had been exposed to COVID-19. The material sequenced was PBMCs or T cells enriched from blood (not recorded which). V and J are TRBV19 and TRBJ1-4, with D unresolved. The CDR3 spells CASSMTGVGEKLFF. The CDR3 DNA reads TGTGCCAGTAGTATGACCGGAGTTGGTGAAAAACTGTTTTTT.